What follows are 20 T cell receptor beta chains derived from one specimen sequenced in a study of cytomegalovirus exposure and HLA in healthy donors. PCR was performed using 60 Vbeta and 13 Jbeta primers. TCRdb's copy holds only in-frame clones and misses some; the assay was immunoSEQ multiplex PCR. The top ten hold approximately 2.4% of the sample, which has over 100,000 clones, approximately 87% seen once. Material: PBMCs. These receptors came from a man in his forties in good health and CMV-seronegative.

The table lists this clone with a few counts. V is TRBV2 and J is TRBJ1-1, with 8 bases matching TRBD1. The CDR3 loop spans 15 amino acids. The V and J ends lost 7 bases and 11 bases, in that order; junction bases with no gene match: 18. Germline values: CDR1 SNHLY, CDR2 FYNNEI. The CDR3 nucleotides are TGTGCCAGCACGGACAGGGATATAATGGTAAGGAAGGCTTTCTTT. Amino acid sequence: CASTDRDIMVRKAFF.

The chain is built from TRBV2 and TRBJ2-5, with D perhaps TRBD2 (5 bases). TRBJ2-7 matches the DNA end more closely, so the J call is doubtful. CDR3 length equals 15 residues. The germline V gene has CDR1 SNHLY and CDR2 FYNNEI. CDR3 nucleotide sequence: TGTGCCAGCAGTGAAGCACCGCTAGGAGGCTACGAGCAGTACTTC. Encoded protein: CASSEAPLGGYEQYF.

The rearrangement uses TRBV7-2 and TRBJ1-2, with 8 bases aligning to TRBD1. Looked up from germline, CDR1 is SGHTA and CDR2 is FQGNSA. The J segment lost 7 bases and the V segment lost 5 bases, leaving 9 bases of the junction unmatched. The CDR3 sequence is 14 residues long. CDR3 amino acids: CASSRGQGLGGYTF. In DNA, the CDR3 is TGTGCCAGCAGCAGAGGACAGGGTTTGGGTGGCTACACCTTC. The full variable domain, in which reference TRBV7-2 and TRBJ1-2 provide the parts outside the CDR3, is GAGVSQSPSNKVTEKGKDVELRCDPISGHTALYWYRQSLGQGLEFLIYFQGNSAPDKSGLPSDRFSAERTGGSVSTLTIQRTQQEDSAVYLCASSRGQGLGGYTFGSGTRLTVV.

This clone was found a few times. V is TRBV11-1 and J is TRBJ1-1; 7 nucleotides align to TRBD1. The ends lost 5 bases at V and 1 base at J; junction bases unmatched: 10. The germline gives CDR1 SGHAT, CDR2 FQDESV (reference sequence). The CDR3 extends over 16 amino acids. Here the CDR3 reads CASSTWPGQSNTEAFF. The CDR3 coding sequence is TGTGCCAGCAGCACCTGGCCGGGACAGTCGAACACTGAAGCTTTCTTT. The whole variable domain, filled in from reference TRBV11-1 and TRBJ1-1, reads EAEVAQSPRYKITEKSQAVAFWCDPISGHATLYWYRQILGQGPELLVQFQDESVVDDSQLPKDRFSAERLKGVDSTLKIQPAELGDSAMYLCASSTWPGQSNTEAFFGQGTRLTVV.

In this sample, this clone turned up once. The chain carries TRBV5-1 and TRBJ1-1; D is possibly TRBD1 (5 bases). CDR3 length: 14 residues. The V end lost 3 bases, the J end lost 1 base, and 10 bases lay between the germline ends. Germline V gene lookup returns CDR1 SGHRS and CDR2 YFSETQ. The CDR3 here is CASSWGVENTEAFF. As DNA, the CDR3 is TGCGCCAGCAGCTGGGGGGTGGAGAACACTGAAGCTTTCTTT.

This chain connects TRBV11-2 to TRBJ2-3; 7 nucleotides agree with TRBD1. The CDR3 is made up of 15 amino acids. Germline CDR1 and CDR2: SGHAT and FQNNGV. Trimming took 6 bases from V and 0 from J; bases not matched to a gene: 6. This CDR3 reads CASRFDRASTDTQYF. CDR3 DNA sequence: TGTGCCAGCAGATTCGACAGGGCTAGCACAGATACGCAGTATTTT.

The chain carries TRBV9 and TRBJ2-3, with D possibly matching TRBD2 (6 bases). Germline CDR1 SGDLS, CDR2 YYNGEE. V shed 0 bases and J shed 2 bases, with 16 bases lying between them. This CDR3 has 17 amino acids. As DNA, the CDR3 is TGTGCCAGCAGCGTAGACCCATCGGCGGGACTCACAGATACGCAGTATTTT. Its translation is CASSVDPSAGLTDTQYF.

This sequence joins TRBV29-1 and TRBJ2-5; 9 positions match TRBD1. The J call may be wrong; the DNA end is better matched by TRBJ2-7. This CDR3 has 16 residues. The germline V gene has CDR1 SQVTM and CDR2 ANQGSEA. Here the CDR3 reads CSVEDWGGTGTYEQYF. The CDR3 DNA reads TGCAGCGTTGAAGATTGGGGGGGGACAGGGACCTACGAGCAGTACTTC.

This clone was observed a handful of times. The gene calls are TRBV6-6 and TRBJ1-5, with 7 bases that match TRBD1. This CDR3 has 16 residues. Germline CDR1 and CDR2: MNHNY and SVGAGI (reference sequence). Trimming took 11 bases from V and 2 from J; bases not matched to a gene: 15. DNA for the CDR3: TGTGCCGCCCGGGGGACAGCGGCGGTCGGCAATCAGCCCCAGCATTTT. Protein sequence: CAARGTAAVGNQPQHF.

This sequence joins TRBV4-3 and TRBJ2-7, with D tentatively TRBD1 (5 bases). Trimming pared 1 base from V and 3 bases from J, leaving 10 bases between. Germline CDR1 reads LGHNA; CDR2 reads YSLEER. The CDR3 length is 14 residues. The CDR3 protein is CASSQVKGNYEQYF. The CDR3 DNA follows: TGCGCCAGCAGCCAAGTTAAGGGGAACTACGAGCAGTACTTC.

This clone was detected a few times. The chain's CDR3 is CASSAGIEKLFF. The CDR3 DNA reads as TGTGCCAGCAGTGCAGGGATTGAAAAACTGTTTTTT. This chain uses TRBV28 with TRBJ1-4, with a tentative D call TRBD1 (5 bases). V was cut by 5 bases and J by 7 bases, with 8 bases left in between. The CDR3 totals 12 residues. Germline CDR1 and CDR2: MDHEN and SYDVKM.

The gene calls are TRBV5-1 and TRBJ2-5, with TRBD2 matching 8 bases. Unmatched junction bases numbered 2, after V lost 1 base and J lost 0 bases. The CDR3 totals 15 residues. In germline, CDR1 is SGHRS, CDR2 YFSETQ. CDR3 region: CASSLILADQETQYF. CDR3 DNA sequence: TGCGCCAGCAGCTTGATACTAGCGGACCAAGAGACCCAGTACTTC.

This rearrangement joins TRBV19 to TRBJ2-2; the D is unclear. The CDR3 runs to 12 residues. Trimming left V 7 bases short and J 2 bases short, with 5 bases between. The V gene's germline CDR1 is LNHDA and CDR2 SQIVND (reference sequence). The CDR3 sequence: CASTLNTGELFF. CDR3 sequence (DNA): TGTGCCAGTACCCTAAACACCGGGGAGCTGTTTTTT.

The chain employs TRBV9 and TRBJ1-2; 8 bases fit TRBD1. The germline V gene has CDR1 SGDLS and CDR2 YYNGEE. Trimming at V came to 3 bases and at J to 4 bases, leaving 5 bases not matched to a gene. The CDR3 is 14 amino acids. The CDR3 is CASSGPGQGYGYTF. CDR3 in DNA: TGTGCCAGCAGCGGCCCCGGACAGGGCTATGGCTACACCTTC.

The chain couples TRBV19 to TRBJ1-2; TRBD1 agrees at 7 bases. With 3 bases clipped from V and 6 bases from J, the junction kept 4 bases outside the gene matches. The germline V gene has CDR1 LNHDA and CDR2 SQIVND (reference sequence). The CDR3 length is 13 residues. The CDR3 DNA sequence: TGTGCCAGTAGTATCGGACAGGAGCATGGCTACACCTTC. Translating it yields CASSIGQEHGYTF.

The CDR3 region is CASSFRGHGANVLTF. In DNA, the CDR3 is TGTGCCAGCAGCTTCAGGGGGCATGGGGCCAACGTCCTGACTTTC. This chain links TRBV5-5 with TRBJ2-6; 8 bases are shared with TRBD1. The V and J ends lost 2 bases and 3 bases, in that order; junction bases with no gene match: 1. There are 15 residues in the CDR3. Germline CDR1 SGHKS, CDR2 YYEKEE (reference sequence).

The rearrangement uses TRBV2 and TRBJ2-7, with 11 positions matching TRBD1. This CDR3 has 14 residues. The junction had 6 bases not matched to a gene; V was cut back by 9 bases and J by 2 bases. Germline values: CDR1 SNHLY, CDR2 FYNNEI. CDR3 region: CASGQGAGPYEQYF. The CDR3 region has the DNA TGTGCCAGTGGACAGGGGGCCGGACCCTACGAGCAGTACTTC.

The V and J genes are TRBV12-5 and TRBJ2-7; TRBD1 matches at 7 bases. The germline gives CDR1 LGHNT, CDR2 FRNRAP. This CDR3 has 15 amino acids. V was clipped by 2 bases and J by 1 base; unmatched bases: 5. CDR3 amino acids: CASGLPTGPSYEQYF. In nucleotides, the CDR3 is TGTGCTAGTGGTTTGCCGACAGGGCCTTCCTACGAGCAGTACTTC.

CDR3 sequence reads: CASSPPTGYEQFF. In DNA form, the CDR3 reads TGTGCCAGCAGCCCTCCGACAGGGTATGAGCAGTTCTTC. This chain joins TRBV7-3 and TRBJ2-1, with 7 bases aligning to TRBD1. Germline V gene data show CDR1 as SGHTA and CDR2 as FQGTGA. Trimming at V came to 5 bases and at J to 8 bases, leaving 6 bases not matched to a gene. The CDR3 is 13 amino acids.

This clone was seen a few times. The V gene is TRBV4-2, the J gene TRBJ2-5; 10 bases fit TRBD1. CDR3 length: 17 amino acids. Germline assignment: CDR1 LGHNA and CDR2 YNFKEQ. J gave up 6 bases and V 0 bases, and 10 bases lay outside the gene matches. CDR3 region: CASSQDYGRDRGQTQYF. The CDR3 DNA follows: TGTGCCAGCAGCCAAGATTACGGGAGGGACAGGGGACAGACCCAGTACTTC.